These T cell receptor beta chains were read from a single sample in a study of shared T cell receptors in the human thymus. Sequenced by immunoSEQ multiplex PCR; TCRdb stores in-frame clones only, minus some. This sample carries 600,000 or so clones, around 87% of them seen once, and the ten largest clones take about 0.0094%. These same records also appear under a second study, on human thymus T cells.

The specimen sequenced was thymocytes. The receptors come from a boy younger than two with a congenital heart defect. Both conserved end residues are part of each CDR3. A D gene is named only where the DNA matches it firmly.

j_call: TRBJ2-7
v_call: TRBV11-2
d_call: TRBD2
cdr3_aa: CASSRRLAGEPYEQYF

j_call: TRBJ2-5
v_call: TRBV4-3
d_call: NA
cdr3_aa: CASSHGNEETQYF

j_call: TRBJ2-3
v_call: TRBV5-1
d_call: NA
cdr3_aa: CASSSDRPSTDTQYF

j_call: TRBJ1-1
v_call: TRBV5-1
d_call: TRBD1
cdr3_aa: CASSPPDRVEAFF

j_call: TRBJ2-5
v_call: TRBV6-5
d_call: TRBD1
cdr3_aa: CASHDRGEQETQYF

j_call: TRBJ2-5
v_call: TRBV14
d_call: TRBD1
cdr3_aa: CASSQLGQGEQETQYF

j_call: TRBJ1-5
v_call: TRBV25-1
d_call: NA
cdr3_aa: CASRALKQPFNQPQHF

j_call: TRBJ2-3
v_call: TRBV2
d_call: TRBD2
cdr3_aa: CASSQTSGKRTDTQYF

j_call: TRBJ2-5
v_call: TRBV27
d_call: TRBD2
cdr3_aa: CASSPPGLAGAETQYF

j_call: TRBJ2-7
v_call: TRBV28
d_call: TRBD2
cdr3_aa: CASSPPSKLAGGREEMGQYF

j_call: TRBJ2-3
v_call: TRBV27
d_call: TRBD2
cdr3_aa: CASSWNPAGGGDTQYF

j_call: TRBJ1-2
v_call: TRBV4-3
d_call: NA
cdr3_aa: CASSQDVYSNYGYTF

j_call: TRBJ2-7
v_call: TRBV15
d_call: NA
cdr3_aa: CATSRGFARGPSYEQYF

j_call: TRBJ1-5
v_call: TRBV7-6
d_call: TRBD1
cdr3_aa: CASSSDRDNQPQHF

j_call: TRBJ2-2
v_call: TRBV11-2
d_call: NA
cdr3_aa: CASSSPQANTGELFF

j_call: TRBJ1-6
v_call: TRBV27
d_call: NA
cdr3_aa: CASSLSSGSDSPLHF

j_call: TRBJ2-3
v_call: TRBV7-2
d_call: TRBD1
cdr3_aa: CASSFNWGQTSTDTQYF

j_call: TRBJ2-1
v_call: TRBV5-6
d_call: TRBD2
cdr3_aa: CASSFPGGAYNEQFF

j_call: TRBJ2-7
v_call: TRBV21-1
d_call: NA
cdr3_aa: CASSKLGYEQYF

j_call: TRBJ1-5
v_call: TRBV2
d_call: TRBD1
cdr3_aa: CASSDLQGAKRNQPQHF

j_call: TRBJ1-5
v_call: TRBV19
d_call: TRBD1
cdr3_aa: CASGQAQGNQPQHF

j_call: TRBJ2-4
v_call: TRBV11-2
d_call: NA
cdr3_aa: CASSGLPGRLAKNIQYF

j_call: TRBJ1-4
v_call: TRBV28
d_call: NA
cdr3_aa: CASSLRRRGEKLFF

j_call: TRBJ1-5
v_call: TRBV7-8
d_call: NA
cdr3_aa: CASSSPGQLGPQHF

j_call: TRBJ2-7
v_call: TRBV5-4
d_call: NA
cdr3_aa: CASSPYSRDSSYEQYF

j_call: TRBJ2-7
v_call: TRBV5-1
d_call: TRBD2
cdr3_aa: CASSWDGTSGSYEQYF

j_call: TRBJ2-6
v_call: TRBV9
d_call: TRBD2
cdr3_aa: CASSGRSGLAGFGGANVLTF

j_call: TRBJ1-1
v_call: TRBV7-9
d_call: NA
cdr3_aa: CASSLGSYRDSDEAFF

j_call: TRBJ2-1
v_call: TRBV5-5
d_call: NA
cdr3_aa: CASSLPPPSEQFF

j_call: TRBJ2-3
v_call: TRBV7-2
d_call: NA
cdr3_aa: CASSSRSVTRTDTQYF

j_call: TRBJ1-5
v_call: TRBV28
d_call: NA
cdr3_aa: CASSLRQSNQPQHF

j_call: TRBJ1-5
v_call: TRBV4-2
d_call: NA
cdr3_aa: CASSQVADQPQHF

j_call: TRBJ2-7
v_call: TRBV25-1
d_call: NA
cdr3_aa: CASSGGNEQYF

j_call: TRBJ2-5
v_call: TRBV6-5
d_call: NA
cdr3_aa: CASVDRRQETQYF

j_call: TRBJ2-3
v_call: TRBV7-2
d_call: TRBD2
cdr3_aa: CASSLEERGGMGTDTQYF

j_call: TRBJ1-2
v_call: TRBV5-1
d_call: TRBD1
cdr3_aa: CASSLGDRTLSISYTF

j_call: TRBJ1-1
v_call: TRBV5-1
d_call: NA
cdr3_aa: CASSLAGQGAFF

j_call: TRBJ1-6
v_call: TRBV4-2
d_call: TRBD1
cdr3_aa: CASSHSDRDYNSPLHF

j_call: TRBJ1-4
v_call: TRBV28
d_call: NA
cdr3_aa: CASRKSPGVNEKLFF

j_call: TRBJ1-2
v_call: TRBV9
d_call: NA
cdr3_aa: CASSAPRGYTF